This record covers a single T cell receptor (beta chain). What it binds is not known. An assay was performed, and its level was deep. Per the authors' pipeline: Filtering differed for immunoSEQ, which gave only junction sequences without quality scores. Clones were sequenced by immunoSEQ multiplex PCR, and TCRdb holds only the in-frame ones, with some missing. Clone size and V and J calls were adopted from that table, with D and trimming inferred from the DNA. The sample includes about 2.1 million clones, roughly 91% seen only once; the top ten take roughly 1.7%. The data are from a study of shared clonotypes between healthy human individuals. This CDR3 region has 15 residues. V lost 5 bases and J lost 5; bases outside the gene matches: 6. From germline, CDR1 is PRHDT and CDR2 FYEKMQ (reference sequence). The study's findings and limits: Clonotypes shared by all four sorted-subset donors had higher generation probabilities than non-shared clonotypes.

CD8 cells classed as naive were CD45RO-negative and positively selected for CCR7, excluding terminally differentiated effector memory CD45RA+ cells. The V call is TRBV13, the J call TRBJ2-3, with 11 bases that match TRBD1. What was sequenced was naive CD8+ T cells from PBMCs. This sequence originates from a man between 18 and 29 years old in good health. Some clones in this sample may be carry-over from other donors' samples. CDR3 residues: CASSGTGQGEDTQYF. In DNA, the CDR3 is TGTGCCAGCAGCGGTACGGGACAGGGGGAAGATACGCAGTATTTT.